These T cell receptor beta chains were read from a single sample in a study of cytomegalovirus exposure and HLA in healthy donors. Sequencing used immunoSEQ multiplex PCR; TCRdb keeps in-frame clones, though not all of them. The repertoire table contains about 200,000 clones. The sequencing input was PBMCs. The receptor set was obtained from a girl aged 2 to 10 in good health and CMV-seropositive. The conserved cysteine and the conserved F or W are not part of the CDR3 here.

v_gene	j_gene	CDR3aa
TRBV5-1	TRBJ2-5	ASRGGTGIETQY
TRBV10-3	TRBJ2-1	AISESVANEQF
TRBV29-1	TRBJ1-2	SVPQGKRDYGYT
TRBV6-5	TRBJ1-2	ASKAGGLGYT
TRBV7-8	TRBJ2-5	ASSSKREGLETQY
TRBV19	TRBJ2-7	ASQYRGDSYEQY
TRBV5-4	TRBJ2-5	ASSLGGGQETQY
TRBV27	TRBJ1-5	ASGGREYNQPQH
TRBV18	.	ASSPIARNSYEQY
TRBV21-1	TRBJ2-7	ASKGLREGRWEYEQY
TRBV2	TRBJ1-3	ASSEDGGGNTIY
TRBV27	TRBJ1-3	ASSPGLFRNTIY
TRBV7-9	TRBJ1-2	ASREEYGYT
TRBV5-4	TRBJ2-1	ASSQRVGSSYNEQF
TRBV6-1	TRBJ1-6	ASSERGAGNSPLH
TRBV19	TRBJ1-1	ASTRSVNTEAF
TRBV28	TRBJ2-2	ASSFPRDRDTGELF
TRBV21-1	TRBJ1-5	ASSKDGRRNQPQH
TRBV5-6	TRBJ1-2	ASSFPHRGDGYT
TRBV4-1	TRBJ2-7	ASSQDKGPVSYEQY
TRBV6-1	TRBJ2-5	ASSERGLGETQY
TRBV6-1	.	ASSEPPAAPYEQY
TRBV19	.	ASSPLAGGFGTGELF
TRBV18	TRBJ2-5	ASSPPNRAQGTQY
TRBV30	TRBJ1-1	AWSVEGGDTEAF
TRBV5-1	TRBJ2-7	ASSLAGLRYEQY
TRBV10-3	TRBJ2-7	ATTGTGVTYEQY
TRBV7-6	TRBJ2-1	ASSLPLGLAGGEGRGNNEQF
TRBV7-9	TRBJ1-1	ASSFERDTEAF
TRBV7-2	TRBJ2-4	ASSFPRLAGGLAKNIQY
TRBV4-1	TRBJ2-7	ASSQDRGSSYEQY
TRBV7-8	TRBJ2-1	ASSLAWVRTSGNNEQF
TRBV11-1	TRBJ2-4	ASSFSGGRENIQY
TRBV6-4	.	ASMVRLAVPYEQY
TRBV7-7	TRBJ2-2	ASSYGTGMLGGELF
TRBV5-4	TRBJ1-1	ASSHTGDSNTEAF
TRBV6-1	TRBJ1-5	ASSGLDSFDSNQPQH
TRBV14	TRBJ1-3	ASSQGARGLRNTIY
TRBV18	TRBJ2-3	ASSPFREVTSTDTQY
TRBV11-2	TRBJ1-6	ASSPLGRGRKEPLH
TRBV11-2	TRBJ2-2	ASSPLVNTGELF
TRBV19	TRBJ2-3	ASSISGSTDTQY
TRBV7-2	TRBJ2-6	ASRQGGLGANVLT
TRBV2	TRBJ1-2	ASSAPGAPGYT
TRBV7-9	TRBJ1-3	ASSLTKGIRNLDTIY
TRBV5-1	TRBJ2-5	ASSYLAGGTGETQY
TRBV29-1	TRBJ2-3	SVALAGVGDTQY
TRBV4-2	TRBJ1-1	ASSPRGDTEAF
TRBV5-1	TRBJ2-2	ASSLATGGTGELF
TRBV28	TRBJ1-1	ASSPTGEYTEAF
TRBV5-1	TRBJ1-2	ASSLDGEAGYT
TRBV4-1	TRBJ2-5	ASSSTGLWETQY
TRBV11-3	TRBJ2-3	ASSLGVRLAESDTQY
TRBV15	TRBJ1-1	ATSRGERGGTEAF
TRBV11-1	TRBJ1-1	ASSLGGQYTEAF
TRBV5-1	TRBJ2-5	ASRQGLAGGPLRETQY
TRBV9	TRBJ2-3	ASSARTSGAGASTDTQY